The sample holds a few counts of the clone carrying this T cell receptor (beta chain). Its antigen is undetermined. These data originate in a study of T cells in Graves' hyperthyroidism and ophthalmopathy. Per the germline V gene, CDR1 is MNHEY and CDR2 is SVGAGI. Deletions cut 1 base from V and 3 bases from J, with 12 bases between. This CDR3 has 15 amino acids. Amplification targeted TCR beta CDR3 regions from RNA transcripts. HTBI primers drove first-round RT-PCR of the TCR CDR3. MiXCR, applied by TCRdb to the multiplex PCR reads, yields one record per CDR3 protein. The repertoire holds about 400,000 distinct CDR3 sequences, with more than 15% as singletons. Absent ophthalmopathy progression within 18 months defined stable Graves' hyperthyroidism. The hyperthyroidism patients had all been newly diagnosed, and their disease duration was under 2 months. Their ages ranged from 18 to 65 years. Pregnant or lactating patients were excluded, as were those with uncontrolled infection or other autoimmune disease.

The study's findings and limits: Blood also held most thyroid clonotypes expanded beyond 0.001.

The chain has TRBV6-5 and TRBJ2-5; D is perhaps TRBD1 (6 bases). The sequenced material came from blood. This TCR was sampled from a young woman with Graves' hyperthyroidism. CDR3 residues: CASSYFRAGEETQYF. As DNA, the CDR3 is TGTGCCAGCAGTTACTTCCGGGCAGGGGAAGAGACCCAGTACTTC.